This T cell receptor (beta chain) was recorded in a study of blood T cell repertoires in COVID-19 (dated by TCRdb to about 2020). Study-level background: Samples from collaborators originated in the United States, Italy and Spain and spanned both the acute and convalescent phases of COVID-19. The prospective study material was composed of cDNA or gDNA derived from T cells, B-cell-depleted T cells, or PBMCs. The dataset comprised deeply sampled blood TCRbeta repertoires from subjects exposed to, actively infected with, or recovered from COVID-19. The repertoires were released in a freely available public database meant as a resource for research on the immune response to SARS-CoV-2. Samples came from the ongoing ImmuneRACE study (first 160 participants) plus 1,254 subjects from 6 global collaborators. Nearly every sample came with metadata listing a de-identified subject ID, COVID-19 status, age in years and sex. HLA class I and class II types, where available, came from metadata supplied by the sample provider rather than from assay-based typing. The study at large found these results: The amount of clinical and demographic metadata varied by source and participant and was provided uncurated.

TCRbeta CDR3 regions were amplified from genomic DNA using the immunoSEQ Assay, a bias-controlled multiplex PCR. Under the source paper's analysis protocol: The number of nucleated cells in each sample was estimated by amplification of reference gene primers within the assay. To quantify the absolute abundance of each unique TCRbeta CDR3 rearrangement, sequence reads were collapsed and filtered. For each sample, productive Simpson clonality was calculated as the square root of Simpson's diversity index across productive rearrangements. Here the immuneACCESS table is served through TCRdb, limited to in-frame sequences with V and J called. Missing clones are a known gap in these copies; in checked studies unresolved V genes cover under half, and the rest lacks a known reason. The DNA was the basis for D and trimming; V, J and clone size are from that table. Within this sample are under 450,000 clones, with more than 65% of them counted one time only. In total, the top ten clones hold around 1.1% of the sample.

Regarding this clone: Which antigen it targets is not known. The input lacks base qualities; no much larger clone sits a single base away.

Each collaborating institution followed its own protocols to collect whole blood in K2EDTA tubes. For TCRbeta analysis, collaborator samples were shipped as frozen whole blood, as isolated PBMCs, or as DNA extracted from either sample type. Sequencing was done on a sample of peripheral blood. The sequence was obtained from a human donor with acute or convalescent COVID-19. The donor label of this sample is uncertain.

The sequenced DNA is TGTGCCAGCAGTTCCCTTGGACAGGGGATTCGCACGCAGTATTTT. This translates into CASSSLGQGIRTQYF. The sequence joins TRBV27 to TRBJ2-3; TRBD1 agrees with 9 junctional bases. From the cysteine up to the phenylalanine, the CDR3 has a length of 15 residues. Kept here is only the CDR3 DNA, which spans 45 bases and is read in frame from base 1. The germline V gene encodes CDR1 MNHEY and CDR2 SMNVEV (reference sequence). Here V drops 4 bases and J drops 9 bases, and the junction holds 11 bases not matched to any gene.